This TCR beta chain was sequenced in a study of T-cell memory formation after mild COVID-19. This clonotype has ten or more counts. No antigen is known for it. 5'RACE primed from the constant segment yielded TCR alpha and TCR beta cDNA libraries bearing sample barcodes and UMIs. TCRdb re-called the 5' RACE reads through MiXCR, storing one row per CDR3 protein. The sample holds 450,000 to 650,000 distinct CDR3 sequences, roughly 21% seen once. General study results and limits: Some SARS-CoV-2-responding clones were already detected in memory before infection. The main location of contracting CD4+ clones was CM and EM, and that of contracting CD8+ clones was EMRA. Clones contracting day 15 to 85 were balanced CD4/CD8; later expanders leaned CD4+.

Unmatched junction bases numbered 5, after V lost 4 bases and J lost 3 bases. The CDR3 has 15 amino acids. Sequenced material: PBMCs or a T cell subset sorted from them (not recorded which). The chain carries TRBV12-3 or TRBV12-4 and TRBJ2-1; 8 nucleotides match TRBD1. The sequence was obtained from an adult woman who had mild COVID-19 (a few samples of this study predate the infection). Cell type and time point are not known. The DNA for the CDR3 is TGTGCCAGCAGTTCCCAGGGGGCGGGCTACAATGAGCAGTTCTTC. It is translated as CASSSQGAGYNEQFF.